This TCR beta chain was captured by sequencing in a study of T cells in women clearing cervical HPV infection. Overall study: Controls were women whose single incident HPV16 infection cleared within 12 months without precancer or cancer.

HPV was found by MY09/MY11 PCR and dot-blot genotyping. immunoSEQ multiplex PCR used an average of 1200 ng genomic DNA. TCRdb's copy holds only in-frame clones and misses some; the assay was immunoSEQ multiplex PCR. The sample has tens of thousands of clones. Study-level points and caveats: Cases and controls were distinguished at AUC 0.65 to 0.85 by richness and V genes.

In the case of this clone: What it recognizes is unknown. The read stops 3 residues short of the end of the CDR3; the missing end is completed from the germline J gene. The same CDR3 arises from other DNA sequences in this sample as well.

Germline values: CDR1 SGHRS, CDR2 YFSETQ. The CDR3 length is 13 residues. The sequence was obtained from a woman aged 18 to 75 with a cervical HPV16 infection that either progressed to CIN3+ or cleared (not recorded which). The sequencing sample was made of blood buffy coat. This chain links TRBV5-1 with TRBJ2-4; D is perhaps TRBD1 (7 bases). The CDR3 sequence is CASSLTGEDGQYF. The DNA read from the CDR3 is TGCGCCAGCAGCTTGACAGGGGAGGACGGT.